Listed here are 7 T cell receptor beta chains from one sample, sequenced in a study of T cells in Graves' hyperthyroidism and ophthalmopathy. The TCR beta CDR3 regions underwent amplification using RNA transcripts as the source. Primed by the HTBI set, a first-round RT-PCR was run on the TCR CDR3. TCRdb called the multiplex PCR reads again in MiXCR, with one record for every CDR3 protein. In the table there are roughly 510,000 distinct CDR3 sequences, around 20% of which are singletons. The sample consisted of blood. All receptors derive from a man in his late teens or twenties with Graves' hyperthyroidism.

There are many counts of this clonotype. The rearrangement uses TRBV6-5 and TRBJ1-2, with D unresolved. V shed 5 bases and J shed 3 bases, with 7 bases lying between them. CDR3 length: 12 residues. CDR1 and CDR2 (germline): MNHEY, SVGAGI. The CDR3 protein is CASSNLHYGYTF. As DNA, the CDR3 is TGTGCCAGCAGTAATCTCCACTATGGCTACACCTTC.

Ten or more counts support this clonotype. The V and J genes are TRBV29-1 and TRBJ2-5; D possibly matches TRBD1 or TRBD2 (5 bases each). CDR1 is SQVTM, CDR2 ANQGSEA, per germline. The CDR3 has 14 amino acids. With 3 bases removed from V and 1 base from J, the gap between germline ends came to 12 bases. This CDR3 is CSVDNSGSQETQYF. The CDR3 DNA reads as TGCAGCGTTGATAACTCAGGGAGCCAAGAGACCCAGTACTTC.

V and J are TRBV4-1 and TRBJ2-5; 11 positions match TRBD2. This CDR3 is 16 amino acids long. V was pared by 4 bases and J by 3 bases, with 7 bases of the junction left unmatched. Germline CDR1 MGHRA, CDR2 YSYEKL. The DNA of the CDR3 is TGCGCCAGCAGCCCCACCCTAGCGGGGGGAAAAGAGACCCAGTACTTC. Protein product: CASSPTLAGGKETQYF.

The chain's CDR3 is CASSPREGGSYEQYF. CDR3 DNA: TGCGCCAGCAGCCCTCGGGAAGGCGGCTCCTACGAGCAGTACTTC. The gene calls are TRBV4-1 and TRBJ2-7; D is possibly TRBD2 (5 bases). This CDR3 region has 15 residues. Per germline, CDR1 MGHRA and CDR2 YSYEKL. V lost 4 bases, J lost 0 bases, and 13 bases lay in between.

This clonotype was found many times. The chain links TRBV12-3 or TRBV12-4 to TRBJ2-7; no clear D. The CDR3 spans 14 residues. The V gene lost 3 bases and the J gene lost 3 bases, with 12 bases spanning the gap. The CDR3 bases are TGTGCCAGCAGTTTTGACATACCACACTACGAGCAGTACTTC. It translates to CASSFDIPHYEQYF.

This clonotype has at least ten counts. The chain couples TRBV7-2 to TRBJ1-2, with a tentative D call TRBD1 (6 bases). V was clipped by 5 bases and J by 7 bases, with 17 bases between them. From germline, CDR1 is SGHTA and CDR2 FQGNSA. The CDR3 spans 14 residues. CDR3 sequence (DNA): TGTGCCAGCAGCGCAACAGGGTTCATGATTGGCTACACCTTC. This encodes CASSATGFMIGYTF.

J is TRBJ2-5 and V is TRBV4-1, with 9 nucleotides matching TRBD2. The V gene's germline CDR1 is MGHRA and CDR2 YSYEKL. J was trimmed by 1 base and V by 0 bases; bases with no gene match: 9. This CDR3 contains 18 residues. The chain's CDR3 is CASSQDNHAGGVQETQYF. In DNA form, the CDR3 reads TGCGCCAGCAGCCAAGACAATCACGCGGGGGGGGTCCAAGAGACCCAGTACTTC.